The 18 T cell receptor beta chains below all came from one sample that was sequenced in a study of a mutant IDH1 vaccine in newly diagnosed glioma. These TCRs are of unknown antigen specificity. Regarding time point: week 5, during vaccination. Vaccinated patients received 300 ug of mutant IDH1 20-mer peptide per dose, with topical imiquimod. The table came from immunoSEQ multiplex PCR; TCRdb's copy has only in-frame clones and leaves some out. This table holds over 30,000 clones, about four fifths found once. Sequencing was performed on PBMCs, taken from a glioma patient whose treatment included an IDH1 peptide vaccine. Receptors were obtained from a man aged 25-40 years with glioma.

This chain links TRBV28 with TRBJ2-3; D is uncertain. Trimming took off 5 bases at V and 7 bases at J, with 16 bases between the two ends. Germline CDR1 reads MDHEN; CDR2 reads SYDVKM. There are 14 residues in the CDR3. CDR3 bases: TGTGCCAGCAGTCCGCCGCCTAGGGCACATACGCAGTATTTT. This codes for CASSPPPRAHTQYF.

V is TRBV5-1 and J is TRBJ1-1, with a tentative D call TRBD1 (5 bases). CDR3 size: 16 residues. V was shortened by 4 bases and J by 0 bases, with 16 bases between the two germline ends. The germline gives CDR1 SGHRS, CDR2 YFSETQ. CDR3 protein: CASSTRRGAMNTEAFF. As DNA, the CDR3 is TGCGCCAGCAGCACCCGGAGAGGGGCGATGAACACTGAAGCTTTCTTT.

The V gene is TRBV4-1, the J gene TRBJ2-7; D remains unclear. Per the germline V gene, CDR1 is MGHRA and CDR2 is YSYEKL. The length of the CDR3 is 12 residues. With 0 bases removed from V and 3 bases from J, the gap between germline ends came to 3 bases. CDR3 in amino acids: CASSQDSYEQYF. The CDR3 bases are TGCGCCAGCAGCCAAGATAGCTACGAGCAGTACTTC.

This clone showed up just once. This chain uses TRBV19 with TRBJ1-5; no firm D call. Deletions cut 3 bases from V and 1 base from J, with 10 bases between. The CDR3 is 15 amino acids. From germline, CDR1 is LNHDA and CDR2 SQIVND (reference sequence). The CDR3, as DNA: TGTGCCAGTAGTATTATCGCGGGGAGCAATCAGCCCCAGCATTTT. Its translation is CASSIIAGSNQPQHF.

This clone was counted between two and nine times. V gene TRBV30 combines with J gene TRBJ1-1; 7 nucleotides line up with TRBD1. The germline V gene encodes CDR1 GTSNPN and CDR2 SVGIG (reference sequence). The V gene end was trimmed by 8 bases and the J gene end by 10 bases; junction bases not matched to a gene: 16. The CDR3 has 13 residues. In nucleotides, the CDR3 is TGTGCCGGCCTGACAGGGCTATTCTCCGGAGCTTTCTTT. Protein sequence: CAGLTGLFSGAFF.

The chain couples TRBV9 to TRBJ2-3; perhaps TRBD1 as D (7 bases). The CDR3 is made up of 15 amino acids. Germline V gene lookup returns CDR1 SGDLS and CDR2 YYNGEE. The V and J ends lost 2 bases and 3 bases respectively, with 13 bases between them. The CDR3 here is CASSVQGGGTDTQYF. CDR3 DNA sequence: TGTGCCAGCAGCGTCCAGGGGGGCGGAACAGATACGCAGTATTTT.

The rearrangement links TRBV5-1 to TRBJ2-3; either TRBD1 or TRBD2 may fit D (5 bases each). This CDR3 contains 14 residues. Germline CDR1 SGHRS, CDR2 YFSETQ. Trimming took off 0 bases at V and 1 base at J, with 6 bases between the two ends. CDR3 residues: CASSLGGGTDTQYF. Here the CDR3 DNA reads TGCGCCAGCAGCTTGGGAGGGGGCACAGATACGCAGTATTTT. The complete variable domain, with remaining parts taken from reference TRBV5-1 and TRBJ2-3, reads KAGVTQTPRYLIKTRGQQVTLSCSPISGHRSVSWYQQTPGQGLQFLFEYFSETQRNKGNFPGRFSGRQFSNSRSEMNVSTLELGDSALYLCASSLGGGTDTQYFGPGTRLTVL.

This clone has just one count. The genes are TRBV18 and TRBJ1-2, with D uncertain. Per germline, CDR1 KGHSH and CDR2 LQKENI. The CDR3 contains 15 residues. V gave up 2 bases and J gave up 0 bases, with 10 bases separating them. The CDR3 spells CASSPEMEANYGYTF. The CDR3 bases are TGTGCCAGCTCACCAGAGATGGAAGCTAACTATGGCTACACCTTC.

The chain combines TRBV7-2 with TRBJ2-7; 9 bases match TRBD2. Germline loops: CDR1 SGHTA, CDR2 FQGNSA. This CDR3 region has 15 residues. Trimming cost V 6 bases and J 0 bases; bases outside gene matches: 6. The chain's CDR3 is CASSPSGVSSYEQYF. The CDR3 coding sequence is TGTGCCAGCAGTCCTAGCGGGGTAAGCTCCTACGAGCAGTACTTC.

The chain employs TRBV28 and TRBJ1-3, with TRBD1 as a possible D gene (6 bases). CDR1 is MDHEN and CDR2 is SYDVKM in the germline V gene. This CDR3 is 15 amino acids long. V was trimmed by 8 bases and J by 0 bases, leaving 14 bases between them. This chain's CDR3 is CASHEQGHSGNTIYF. The CDR3 bases are TGTGCCAGCCACGAACAGGGACACTCTGGAAACACCATATATTTT.

The V and J genes are TRBV30 and TRBJ2-1, with 7 bases aligning to TRBD2. V lost 7 bases, J lost 1 base, and 4 bases stayed unmatched. CDR3 length: 13 amino acids. Per germline, CDR1 GTSNPN and CDR2 SVGIG (reference sequence). CDR3 loop: CASDGGSYNEQFF. CDR3 DNA sequence: TGTGCCTCCGACGGGGGGTCCTACAATGAGCAGTTCTTC.

This sequence joins TRBV6-5 and TRBJ2-7; TRBD1 matches 8 bases. CDR3 size: 14 residues. The J segment lost 6 bases and the V segment lost 5 bases, leaving 9 bases of the junction unmatched. CDR1 MNHEY and CDR2 SVGAGI come from the germline V gene. CDR3 nucleotide sequence: TGTGCCAGCAGTCCCGCCGGGACAGGTATCGAGCAGTACTTC. As protein: CASSPAGTGIEQYF.

The chain links TRBV19 to TRBJ1-5; D is unresolved. This CDR3 spans 13 amino acids. Trimming left V 3 bases short and J 6 bases short, with 9 bases between. CDR1 is LNHDA and CDR2 is SQIVND in the germline V gene (reference sequence). The CDR3 region has the DNA TGTGCCAGTAGTATTGCGAAAGTTCAGCCCCAGCATTTT. The encoded protein is CASSIAKVQPQHF.

This chain links TRBV30 with TRBJ2-4; maybe TRBD1 (7 bases). The CDR3 is made up of 13 amino acids. Trimming took 6 bases from V and 5 from J, leaving 14 bases between them. The germline CDR1 and CDR2 sequences are GTSNPN and SVGIG (reference sequence). This CDR3 reads CACRGTVENIQYF. Here the CDR3 DNA reads TGTGCCTGCCGCGGGACAGTAGAAAACATTCAGTACTTC.

The rearrangement uses TRBV30 and TRBJ2-1, with D possibly called TRBD1 or TRBD2 (5 bases each). The CDR3 totals 16 residues. Per the germline V gene, CDR1 is GTSNPN and CDR2 is SVGIG (reference sequence). Trimming cost V 4 bases and J 6 bases, with 22 bases left between them. DNA for the CDR3: TGTGCCTGGACCCTCCCCCCTCTTTTGGGGGTCAATGAGCAGTTCTTC. Protein product: CAWTLPPLLGVNEQFF.

The rearrangement links TRBV4-1 to TRBJ1-6; 10 nucleotides agree with TRBD1. V lost 2 bases and J lost 10; bases outside the gene matches: 5. This CDR3 contains 15 residues. Germline values: CDR1 MGHRA, CDR2 YSYEKL. The CDR3 sequence: CASSQTTGGESPLHF. The CDR3, as DNA: TGCGCCAGCAGCCAAACGACAGGGGGCGAGTCACCCCTCCACTTT.

The V and J genes are TRBV2 and TRBJ2-2; tentative D call: TRBD2 (6 bases). Between the trimmed V and J ends, which lost 6 bases and 2 bases, there was a span of 10 bases. The CDR3 totals 14 residues. The germline gives CDR1 SNHLY, CDR2 FYNNEI. The CDR3 region has the DNA TGTGCCAGCAGGGGCGGGGAAAACACCGGGGAGCTGTTTTTT. It is translated as CASRGGENTGELFF.

The chain joins TRBV5-1 to TRBJ2-7, with D tentatively TRBD2 (5 bases). Per germline, CDR1 SGHRS and CDR2 YFSETQ. This CDR3 is built from 14 residues. Deletions cut 3 bases from V and 5 bases from J, with 15 bases between. Here the CDR3 reads CASSSLGGVDEQYF. The CDR3 DNA reads TGCGCCAGCAGCTCCCTCGGAGGCGTGGACGAGCAGTACTTC.